This TCR beta chain was captured by sequencing in a study of blood T cell repertoires in COVID-19. Looked up from germline, CDR1 is KGHSH and CDR2 is LQKENI. The CDR3 loop spans 14 amino acids. V shed 4 bases and J 8 bases; nucleotides not matched to a gene: 10. Profiling relied on immunoSEQ multiplex PCR, and the TCRdb table lists in-frame clones only, not all of them. In the table there are 100,000 to 150,000 clones, around nine tenths of which are singletons. The specimen was peripheral blood. The chain employs TRBV18 and TRBJ1-2; 7 bases are a match to TRBD1. This receptor was obtained from a woman in her seventies with COVID-19, enrolled during active disease. The CDR3 loop reads CASSLSGQRTGYTF. The CDR3 nucleotides read TGTGCCAGCTCACTTTCGGGACAGAGAACCGGCTACACCTTC.